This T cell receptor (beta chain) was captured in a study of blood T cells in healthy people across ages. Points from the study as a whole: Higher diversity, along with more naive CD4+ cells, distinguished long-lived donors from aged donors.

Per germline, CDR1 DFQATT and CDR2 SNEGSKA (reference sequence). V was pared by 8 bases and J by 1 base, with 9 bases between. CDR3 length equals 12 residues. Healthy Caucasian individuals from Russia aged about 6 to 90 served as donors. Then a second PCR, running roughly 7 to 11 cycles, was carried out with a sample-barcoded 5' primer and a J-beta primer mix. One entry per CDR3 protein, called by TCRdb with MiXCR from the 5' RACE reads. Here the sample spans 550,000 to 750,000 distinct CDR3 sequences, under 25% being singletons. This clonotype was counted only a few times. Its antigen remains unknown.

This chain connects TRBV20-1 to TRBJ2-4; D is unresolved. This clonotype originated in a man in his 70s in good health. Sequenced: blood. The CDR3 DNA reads TGCAGTTCCCAAGGGGCCAAAAACATTCAGTACTTC. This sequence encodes CSSQGAKNIQYF.